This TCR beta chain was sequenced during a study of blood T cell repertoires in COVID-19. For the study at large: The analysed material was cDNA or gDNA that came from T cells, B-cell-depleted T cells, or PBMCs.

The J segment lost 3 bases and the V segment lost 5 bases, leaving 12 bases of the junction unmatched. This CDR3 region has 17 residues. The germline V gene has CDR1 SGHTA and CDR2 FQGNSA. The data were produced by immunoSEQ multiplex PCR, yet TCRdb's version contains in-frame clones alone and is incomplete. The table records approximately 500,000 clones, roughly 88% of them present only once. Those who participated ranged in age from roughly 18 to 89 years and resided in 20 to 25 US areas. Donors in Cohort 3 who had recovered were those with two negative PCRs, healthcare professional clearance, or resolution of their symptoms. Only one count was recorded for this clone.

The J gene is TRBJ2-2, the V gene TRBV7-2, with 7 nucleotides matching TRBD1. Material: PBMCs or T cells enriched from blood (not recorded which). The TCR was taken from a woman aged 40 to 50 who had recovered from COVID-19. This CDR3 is CASSTSDRVRYTGELFF. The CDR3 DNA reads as TGTGCCAGCAGCACTTCCGACAGGGTTCGGTACACCGGGGAGCTGTTTTTT.